Below, 16 T cell receptor beta chains from the same sample are listed, as sequenced in a study of Ad26.COV2.S vaccination and SARS-CoV-2 variants. Only in-frame clones appear in the TCRdb table, and some are missing; sequencing was by immunoSEQ multiplex PCR. The data show about half a million clones, about 88% seen once. Noted treatment: some 20 received Ad26.COV2.S at low or high dose, single or two shots; roughly 5 received placebo; per-sample allocation not given. Day 63 after the first vaccine or placebo injection was the time point for sampling. Sample: peripheral blood, taken in a trial of Ad26.COV2.S vaccine versus placebo. The source of these receptors is a person aged 18 to 59 who received the Ad26.COV2.S COVID-19 vaccine or a placebo.

The rearrangement joins TRBV3-1 (or the pseudogene TRBV3-2) to TRBJ1-2, with TRBD1 matching over 8 bases. The germline V gene has CDR1 LGHDT and CDR2 YNNKEL (reference sequence). The junction had 2 bases not matched to a gene; V was cut back by 0 bases and J by 2 bases. CDR3 length: 15 amino acids. The CDR3 DNA sequence: TGTGCCAGCAGCCAAGAGTACAGGGGGAACTATGGCTACACCTTC. It codes for CASSQEYRGNYGYTF.

The chain employs TRBV7-6 and TRBJ2-7; TRBD1 matches at 7 bases. Looked up from germline, CDR1 is SGHVS and CDR2 is FNYEAQ. The J segment lost 5 bases and the V segment lost 1 base, leaving 8 bases of the junction unmatched. The CDR3 runs to 15 residues. CDR3 loop: CASSLETGSEDEQYF. Here the CDR3 DNA reads TGTGCCAGCAGCTTAGAGACAGGGAGTGAGGACGAGCAGTACTTC.

The chain uses TRBV6-5 and TRBJ1-1; D not resolved. Germline CDR1 MNHEY, CDR2 SVGAGI. This CDR3 contains 15 residues. Trimming cost V 2 bases and J 6 bases, with 16 bases left between them. DNA of the CDR3: TGTGCCAGCAGTTACAAGCGCTTGTCGGCAGCTGAAGCTTTCTTT. It codes for CASSYKRLSAAEAFF.

The chain employs TRBV19 and TRBJ1-3; D may be TRBD1 (6 bases). The CDR3 sequence is 15 residues long. CDR1 is LNHDA and CDR2 is SQIVND in the germline V gene (reference sequence). V lost 6 bases to trimming and J lost 0 bases, with 12 bases between them. The CDR3 coding sequence is TGTGCCAGTAGGACTAGGGGGAGCTCTGGAAACACCATATATTTT. Translating gives CASRTRGSSGNTIYF.

The V call is TRBV19, the J call TRBJ2-5, with D unclear. The CDR3 loop spans 13 amino acids. The germline gives CDR1 LNHDA, CDR2 SQIVND (reference sequence). Trimming removed 5 bases at V and 3 bases at J, with 10 bases between. CDR3 in DNA: TGTGCCAGTAGTCCTCAGGCGAAAGAGACCCAGTACTTC. Translation: CASSPQAKETQYF.

The CDR3 sequence is CASRLAGVSEQYF. The CDR3, as DNA: TGTGCCAGCAGGCTAGCGGGAGTCTCCGAGCAGTACTTC. V and J are TRBV28 and TRBJ2-7, with 10 bases aligning to TRBD2. Trimming took 6 bases from V and 6 from J; bases not matched to a gene: 5. This CDR3 region has 13 residues. Germline V gives CDR1 MDHEN, CDR2 SYDVKM.

The V and J genes are TRBV7-9 and TRBJ1-1; TRBD1 is a possible D gene (5 bases). V shed 5 bases and J shed 7 bases, with 20 bases lying between them. CDR3 length: 15 residues. Looked up from germline, CDR1 is SEHNR and CDR2 is FQNEAQ (reference sequence). The CDR3 DNA is TGTGCCAGCAGCCCCCGGGGGATCGAACCTTTTGAAGCTTTCTTT. It specifies CASSPRGIEPFEAFF. The full variable domain, with the rest looked up from reference TRBV7-9 and TRBJ1-1, is DTGVSQNPRHKITKRGQNVTFRCDPISEHNRLYWYRQTLGQGPEFLTYFQNEAQLEKSRLLSDRFSAERPKGSFSTLEIQRTEQGDSAMYLCASSPRGIEPFEAFFGQGTRLTVV.

The gene calls are TRBV5-8 and TRBJ1-6; D is undetermined. Trimming cost V 4 bases and J 7 bases, with 18 bases left between them. There are 16 residues in the CDR3. Germline loops: CDR1 SGHTS, CDR2 YDEGEE. The CDR3 region is CASSPRKGRQNSPLHF. DNA for the CDR3: TGTGCCAGCAGCCCTCGGAAAGGGCGTCAAAATTCACCCCTCCACTTT.

The chain joins TRBV7-6 to TRBJ2-7; the match to TRBD2 covers 10 bases. The V and J ends lost 8 bases and 3 bases, in that order; junction bases with no gene match: 10. The length of the CDR3 is 15 residues. The V gene's germline CDR1 is SGHVS and CDR2 FNYEAQ. CDR3 DNA: TGTGCCAGCGCCAGGGCGGGACTAGCGAGCTACGAGCAGTACTTC. Amino acids: CASARAGLASYEQYF.

The rearrangement links TRBV27 to TRBJ1-6; TRBD1 matches at 12 bases. Germline loops: CDR1 MNHEY, CDR2 SMNVEV (reference sequence). CDR3 length: 14 residues. V shed 6 bases, J shed 9 bases, and the junction held 3 bases outside the gene matches. The CDR3 coding sequence is TGTGCCAGCAGAACGGGACAGGGGGCTTCACCCCTCCACTTT. This encodes CASRTGQGASPLHF.

The chain joins TRBV28 to TRBJ2-7; TRBD1 aligns across 7 bases. The junction had 11 bases not matched to a gene; V was cut back by 4 bases and J by 5 bases. The CDR3 spans 15 residues. Germline CDR1 is MDHEN and CDR2 is SYDVKM. CDR3 coding DNA: TGTGCCAGCAGTTCGACAGGGAATTTTCTCAACGAGCAGTACTTC. Residues: CASSSTGNFLNEQYF. Full variable domain (rest looked up from reference TRBV28 and TRBJ2-7): DVKVTQSSRYLVKRTGEKVFLECVQDMDHENMFWYRQDPGLGLRLIYFSYDVKMKEKGDIPEGYSVSREKKERFSLILESASTNQTSMYLCASSSTGNFLNEQYFGPGTRLTVT.

There are a few counts of this clone. This chain connects TRBV7-8 to TRBJ2-7, with D maybe TRBD1 (6 bases). V was pared by 2 bases and J by 6 bases, with 23 bases between. The CDR3 has 17 residues. Germline V gene lookup returns CDR1 SGHVS and CDR2 FQNEAQ. CDR3 nucleotide sequence: TGTGCCAGCAGCTTAAGTCCGCCCGGGACATCTGAGGGCGAGCAGTACTTC. This gives the protein CASSLSPPGTSEGEQYF.

This clone has just a few counts. The chain joins TRBV7-9 to TRBJ1-6; unclear D gene. V was trimmed by 5 bases and J by 6 bases, leaving 8 bases between them. The CDR3 spans 13 residues. Germline V gene lookup returns CDR1 SEHNR and CDR2 FQNEAQ (reference sequence). The CDR3 DNA reads as TGTGCCAGCAGCCCGGAAGTTAATTCACCCCTCCACTTT. Translation: CASSPEVNSPLHF.

The chain has TRBV9 and TRBJ1-2; D unclear. Trimming left V 4 bases short and J 2 bases short, with 12 bases between. CDR3 length: 14 residues. Germline V gene data show CDR1 as SGDLS and CDR2 as YYNGEE. CDR3: CASSPPWGNYGYTF. DNA of the CDR3: TGTGCCAGCAGCCCCCCTTGGGGAAACTATGGCTACACCTTC.

This chain connects TRBV5-1 to TRBJ1-1; unclear D gene. Per germline, CDR1 SGHRS and CDR2 YFSETQ. Between the trimmed V and J ends, which lost 0 bases and 1 base, there was a span of 7 bases. The CDR3 has 14 amino acids. This chain's CDR3 is CASSLAHGNTEAFF. CDR3 nucleotide sequence: TGCGCCAGCAGCTTGGCGCATGGGAACACTGAAGCTTTCTTT.

The chain joins TRBV6-5 to TRBJ1-5; D is undetermined. V was clipped by 6 bases and J by 1 base, with 7 bases between them. The CDR3 is 13 amino acids. CDR1 and CDR2 from the germline V gene are MNHEY and SVGAGI. DNA for the CDR3: TGTGCCAGCAGGAAAGACAGCAATCAGCCCCAGCATTTT. This gives the protein CASRKDSNQPQHF.